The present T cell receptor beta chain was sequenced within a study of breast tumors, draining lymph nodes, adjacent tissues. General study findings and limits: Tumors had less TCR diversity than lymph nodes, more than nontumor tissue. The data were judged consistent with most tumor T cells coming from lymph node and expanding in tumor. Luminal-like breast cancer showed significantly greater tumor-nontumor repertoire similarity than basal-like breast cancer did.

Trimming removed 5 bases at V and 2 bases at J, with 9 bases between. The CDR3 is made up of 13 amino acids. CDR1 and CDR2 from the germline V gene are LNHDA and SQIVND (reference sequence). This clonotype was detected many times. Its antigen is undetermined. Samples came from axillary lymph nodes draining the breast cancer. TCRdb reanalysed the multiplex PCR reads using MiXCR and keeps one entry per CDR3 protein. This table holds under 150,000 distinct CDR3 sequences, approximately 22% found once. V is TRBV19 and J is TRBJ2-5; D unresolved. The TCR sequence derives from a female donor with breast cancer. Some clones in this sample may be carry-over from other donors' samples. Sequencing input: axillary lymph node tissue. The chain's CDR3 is CASSVTQQETQYF. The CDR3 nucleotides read TGTGCCAGTAGTGTTACCCAACAAGAGACCCAGTACTTC.